A single sample is the source of the 29 T cell receptor beta chains below, sequenced in a study of T cells in women clearing cervical HPV infection (dated by TCRdb to 2016 to 2019). Libraries were constructed by the immunoSEQ multiplex PCR assay. Here the immuneACCESS table is served through TCRdb, limited to in-frame sequences with V and J called. Missing clones are a known gap in these copies; in checked studies unresolved V genes cover under half, and the rest lacks a known reason. The record for this sample contains around 29,000 clones. 2.5% to 3.5% of the sample belongs to the ten largest clones. Sequenced: blood buffy coat. The source of these receptors is a woman aged 18-69 years with a cervical HPV16 infection that either progressed to CIN3+ or cleared (not recorded which).

Remarks on this clone: The observed sequence ends 3 residues before the CDR3 terminus, with the missing tail filled in from the germline J gene. The chain is built from TRBV14 and TRBJ2-1; 10 bases are a match to TRBD2. Trimming at V came to 5 bases and at J to 4 bases, leaving 8 bases not matched to a gene. The V gene's germline CDR1 is SGHDN and CDR2 FVKESK. The CDR3 spans 16 residues. Here the CDR3 reads CASSALGAGGYNEQFF. CDR3 DNA, as far as it was read: TGTGCCAGCAGCGCCCTAGGAGCGGGGGGGTACAATGAG.

About this clone: The read is 3 residues too short to cover the CDR3 end, so that end is filled in from the germline J gene. The J gene is TRBJ1-4, the V gene TRBV7-9; D unclear. CDR3 length equals 13 residues. Germline CDR1 and CDR2: SEHNR and FQNEAQ (reference sequence). V was clipped by 2 bases and J by 6 bases, with 7 bases between them. The CDR3 is CASSLFGDEKLFF. CDR3 DNA (partial): TGTGCCAGCAGCTTATTCGGGGATGAAAAA.

As to this clone: The read ends 3 residues early relative to the CDR3; the germline J gene fills the gap. This sequence joins TRBV2 and TRBJ1-3; 9 positions agree with TRBD1. Looked up from germline, CDR1 is SNHLY and CDR2 is FYNNEI. V dropped 8 bases and J dropped 4; count of bases not matched to a gene: 0. This CDR3 spans 12 amino acids. The CDR3: CASGTGGNTIYF. Incomplete CDR3 DNA: TGTGCCAGCGGGACAGGGGGAAACACC.

Comment on this clone: The read ends 3 residues before the CDR3 terminus; that terminus is restored from the germline J gene. The chain uses TRBV29-1 and TRBJ1-5; TRBD1 agrees at 7 bases. Trimming at V came to 7 bases and at J to 6 bases, leaving 9 bases not matched to a gene. In germline, CDR1 is SQVTM, CDR2 ANQGSEA. The CDR3 is 13 amino acids. The covered CDR3 bases are TGCAGCGCAGGAGAGGGGGCGGCTCAGCCC. It translates to CSAGEGAAQP. The full CDR3 sequence reads CSAGEGAAQPQHF.

Worth noting for this clone: The read ends 3 residues early relative to the CDR3; the germline J gene fills the gap. The chain recombines TRBV5-4 with TRBJ2-5; tentative D call: TRBD2 (7 bases). Trimming took 0 bases from V and 7 from J, leaving 10 bases between them. The CDR3 totals 13 residues. CDR1 SGHNT and CDR2 YYREEE come from the germline V gene (reference sequence). Partial CDR3 DNA: TGTGCCAGCAGCTTGGAAAGGGGGGGGACC. Protein sequence: CASSLERGGT. The whole CDR3 reads CASSLERGGTQYF.

About this clone: Sequencing ends 3 residues short of the CDR3 end; the germline J gene provides the rest. The J gene is TRBJ1-5, the V gene TRBV7-9; D may be TRBD1 (5 bases). The CDR3 sequence is 15 residues long. CDR1 is SEHNR, CDR2 FQNEAQ, per germline (reference sequence). V lost 4 bases and J lost 4, with 14 bases in between. The part of the CDR3 DNA that was read is TGTGCCAGCAGCTCGGAGACAGAAAAAAATCAGCCC. Its translation: CASSSETEKNQP. The complete CDR3 protein is CASSSETEKNQPQHF.

In the case of this clone: The CDR3 is cut off 3 residues early in the read; its end comes from the germline J gene. The rearrangement links TRBV30 to TRBJ1-2; 10 bases align to TRBD1. J gave up 7 bases and V 1 base, and 3 bases lay outside the gene matches. Germline V gene lookup returns CDR1 GTSNPN and CDR2 SVGIG (reference sequence). This CDR3 is built from 13 residues. CDR3 DNA, as far as it was read: TGTGCCTGGAGTGGGGACAGGGGTGCTGGC. It encodes CAWSGDRGAG. The entire CDR3 is CAWSGDRGAGYTF.

As regards this clone: The read stops 3 residues short of the end of the CDR3; the missing end is completed from the germline J gene. V usage is TRBV20-1 and J usage is TRBJ2-1; D gene unclear. V lost 3 bases and J lost 0, with 9 bases in between. The CDR3 runs to 14 residues. Germline V gene lookup returns CDR1 DFQATT and CDR2 SNEGSKA (reference sequence). CDR3: CSARGWRSYNEQFF. The sequenced CDR3 bases are TGCAGTGCTAGGGGCTGGCGCTCCTACAATGAG.

Comments on this clone: The CDR3 is cut off 3 residues early in the read; its end comes from the germline J gene. The gene calls are TRBV6-7 and TRBJ2-1; 10 bases map to TRBD2. TRBV6-7 qualifies as an ORF whose function is uncertain. The V and J ends lost 7 bases and 6 bases, in that order; junction bases with no gene match: 6. The length of the CDR3 is 14 residues. The CDR3 here is CASKEREGSNEQFF. The sequenced CDR3 bases are TGTGCCAGCAAGGAGCGGGAGGGCAGCAATGAG.

About this clone: The read ends 3 residues shy of where the CDR3 ends; the end is completed using the germline J gene. The genes are TRBV7-8 and TRBJ1-2; 8 bases agree with TRBD1. The ends lost 5 bases at V and 4 bases at J; junction bases unmatched: 6. The CDR3 runs 14 residues. Germline V CDR1 and CDR2: SGHVS, FQNEAQ. CDR3 bases read: TGTGCCAGCAGCCCCGACAGGGGCGGCTATGGC. Translation: CASSPDRGGYG. The complete CDR3 protein is CASSPDRGGYGYTF.

Comment on this clone: Read sequence stops 3 residues before the CDR3 end, and the germline J gene provides the missing end. The chain carries TRBV10-2 and TRBJ1-6, with TRBD1 matching over 10 bases. J gave up 6 bases and V 6 bases, and 2 bases lay outside the gene matches. Germline-derived CDR1 and CDR2 are WSHSY and SAAADI. CDR3 length: 14 residues. CDR3 DNA (partial): TGCGCCAGCAGCGGACAGGGGGGTAATTCACCC. Translation: CASSGQGGNSP. The entire CDR3 is CASSGQGGNSPLHF.

For this clone: The read stops 3 residues short of the end of the CDR3; the missing end is completed from the germline J gene. The rearrangement joins TRBV7-9 to TRBJ2-7; TRBD1 agrees at 7 bases. In germline, CDR1 is SEHNR, CDR2 FQNEAQ (reference sequence). This CDR3 has 13 amino acids. V shed 5 bases and J 5 bases; nucleotides not matched to a gene: 6. CDR3 bases read: TGTGCCAGCAGCCCAGATACAGGGGACGAG. This gives the protein CASSPDTGDE. The complete CDR3 sequence is CASSPDTGDEQYF.

About this clone itself: The CDR3 end lies 3 residues beyond the end of the read and is filled in from the germline J gene. The chain joins TRBV18 to TRBJ1-6, with D perhaps TRBD1 (6 bases). From germline, CDR1 is KGHSH and CDR2 LQKENI. V lost 3 bases and J lost 5, with 11 bases in between. The CDR3 extends over 15 amino acids. The sequenced CDR3 bases are TGTGCCAGCTCACCTCTTGGGGGCGATAATTCACCC. Protein product: CASSPLGGDNSP. The whole CDR3 protein reads CASSPLGGDNSPLHF. The whole variable domain, remainder taken from reference TRBV18 and TRBJ1-6, is NAGVMQNPRHLVRRRGQEARLRCSPMKGHSHVYWYRQLPEEGLKFMVYLQKENIIDESGMPKERFSAEFPKEGPSILRIQQVVRGDSAAYFCASSPLGGDNSPLHFGNGTRLTVT.

Comments on this clone: From the germline J gene comes the end of the CDR3, since the read stops 3 residues before it. The chain has TRBV23-1 and TRBJ2-1, with 8 positions matching TRBD2. TRBV23-1 carries the ORF label, with uncertain function. V lost 3 bases to trimming and J lost 0 bases; unmatched junction nucleotides: 4. The CDR3 is 16 amino acids. The sequenced CDR3 bases are TGCGCCAGCAGTCAGTTAGCGGGGTTCTCCTACAATGAG. It yields the protein CASSQLAGFSYNE. The CDR3, in full, reads CASSQLAGFSYNEQFF.

About this clone: With the read ending 3 residues before the CDR3 end, the germline J gene is used to fill in that end. The V call is TRBV6-2 or TRBV6-3, the J call TRBJ2-7, with 14 bases that match TRBD2. Germline V gives CDR1 MNHEY, CDR2 SVGEGT. The CDR3 spans 17 residues. V lost 0 bases, J lost 3 bases, and 4 bases stayed unmatched. The chain's CDR3 is CASSYSIGTSGSYEQYF. The sequenced part of the CDR3 DNA is TGTGCCAGCAGTTACTCGATAGGGACTAGCGGGAGCTACGAG.

Turning to this clone: The read ends 3 residues early relative to the CDR3; the germline J gene fills the gap. The chain joins TRBV11-3 to TRBJ2-3; D possibly corresponds to TRBD2 (6 bases). V shed 0 bases and J shed 3 bases, with 7 bases lying between them. This CDR3 has 14 amino acids. Germline lookup yields CDR1 SGHNT and CDR2 YENEEA. CDR3: CASSLDGGTDTQYF. Incomplete CDR3 DNA: TGTGCCAGCAGCTTAGATGGAGGGACAGATACG. Complete variable domain (other parts from reference TRBV11-3 and TRBJ2-3): EAGVVQSPRYKIIEKKQPVAFWCNPISGHNTLYWYLQNLGQGPELLIRYENEEAVDDSQLPKDRFSAERLKGVDSTLKIQPAELGDSAVYLCASSLDGGTDTQYFGPGTRLTVL.

With regard to this clone: The missing CDR3 end, 3 residues past where the read stops, is filled in from the germline J gene. The chain has TRBV19 and TRBJ1-5, with a tentative D call TRBD1 (5 bases). The CDR3 extends over 16 amino acids. In germline, CDR1 is LNHDA, CDR2 SQIVND (reference sequence). V dropped 6 bases and J dropped 0 bases, with 15 bases sitting between them. The CDR3 sequence is CASRLSDTGSNQPQHF. The sequenced CDR3 bases are TGTGCCAGTAGACTCTCGGACACGGGTAGCAATCAGCCC.

Worth noting for this clone: Read coverage stops 3 residues before the CDR3 terminus; the germline J gene supplies the remainder. This sequence joins TRBV6-1 and TRBJ1-1; maybe TRBD1 (6 bases). The CDR3 totals 17 residues. Trimming took 2 bases from V and 6 from J, leaving 22 bases between them. The V gene's germline CDR1 is MNHNS and CDR2 SASEGT. CDR3 region: CASSESRRWGGIAEAFF. The CDR3 bases that were read are TGTGCCAGCAGTGAATCCCGTAGGTGGGGGGGCATAGCTGAA.

As for this clone: The read terminates 3 residues ahead of where the CDR3 ends, so the germline J gene completes it. This chain connects TRBV19 to TRBJ1-2, with D unclear. The CDR3 length is 15 residues. CDR1 and CDR2 (germline): LNHDA, SQIVND (reference sequence). The part of the CDR3 DNA that was read is TGTGCCAGTACCCCTTTAGCGGGAGGATACAATGAC. It is translated as CASTPLAGGYND. The CDR3, in full, reads CASTPLAGGYNDYTF.

As concerns this clone: The read stops 3 residues short of the end of the CDR3; the missing end is completed from the germline J gene. This chain connects TRBV6-2 or TRBV6-3 to TRBJ1-1; 9 positions match TRBD1. Germline lookup yields CDR1 MNHEY and CDR2 SVGEGT. The CDR3 has 13 residues. The sequenced CDR3 bases are TGTGCCAGCAGTCGACAGGGGGATGGGGAA. It codes for CASSRQGDGE. Given in full, the CDR3 is CASSRQGDGEAFF.

Comments on this clone: The CDR3 is cut off 3 residues early in the read; its end comes from the germline J gene. V usage is TRBV19 and J usage is TRBJ1-2; D not resolved. This CDR3 has 16 amino acids. Germline CDR1 reads LNHDA; CDR2 reads SQIVND (reference sequence). V shed 5 bases and J shed 0 bases, with 16 bases lying between them. The CDR3 sequence is CASSPPTLLANYGYTF. CDR3 DNA (partial): TGTGCCAGTAGTCCGCCGACACTCCTCGCTAACTATGGC. The complete variable domain, with remaining parts taken from reference TRBV19 and TRBJ1-2, reads DGGITQSPKYLFRKEGQNVTLSCEQNLNHDAMYWYRQDPGQGLRLIYYSQIVNDFQKGDIAEGYSVSREKKESFPLTVTSAQKNPTAFYLCASSPPTLLANYGYTFGSGTRLTVV.

Concerning this clone: The read gets to within 3 residues of the CDR3 end, and the germline J gene fills in the rest. The chain joins TRBV7-8 to TRBJ1-4, with D tentatively TRBD1 (6 bases). The CDR3 consists of 14 residues. Trimming took off 4 bases at V and 8 bases at J, with 14 bases between the two ends. Germline values: CDR1 SGHVS, CDR2 FQNEAQ. CDR3 DNA (partial): TGTGCCAGCAGCTCACAGGGTCTTCGAGAAAAA. This encodes CASSSQGLREK. The whole CDR3 reads CASSSQGLREKLFF.

To note about this clone: The CDR3 end is not reached by the read, which stops 3 residues before it; the germline J gene fills it in. The genes are TRBV6-1 and TRBJ1-2; D is undetermined. CDR1 is MNHNS and CDR2 is SASEGT in the germline V gene. The CDR3 is made up of 11 amino acids. CDR3 protein: CASSDQGGYTF. CDR3 DNA, as far as it was read: TGTGCCAGCAGTGATCAAGGCGGC.

The CDR3 region is CASSGQGPYNSPLHF. The part of the CDR3 DNA that was read is TGTGCCAGCAGCGGACAGGGCCCCTATAATTCACCC. The chain couples TRBV7-9 to TRBJ1-6, with 8 bases aligning to TRBD1. The read gets to within 3 residues of the CDR3 end, and the germline J gene fills in the rest. The CDR3 is 15 residues long. Per germline, CDR1 SEHNR and CDR2 FQNEAQ (reference sequence). The V gene end was trimmed by 5 bases and the J gene end by 2 bases; junction bases not matched to a gene: 2.

Notes on this clone: The missing CDR3 end, 3 residues past where the read stops, is filled in from the germline J gene. The chain recombines TRBV19 with TRBJ1-6; 8 bases line up with TRBD1. The CDR3 spans 15 residues. Germline loops: CDR1 LNHDA, CDR2 SQIVND (reference sequence). V lost 5 bases and J lost 6; bases outside the gene matches: 6. CDR3 DNA, as far as it was read: TGTGCCAGTAGTTCACAGGGGGGCCCTAATTCACCC. Encoded protein: CASSSQGGPNSP. The entire CDR3 sequence reads CASSSQGGPNSPLHF.

A word on this clone: The missing CDR3 end, 3 residues past where the read stops, is filled in from the germline J gene. The chain couples TRBV6-1 to TRBJ1-3; D perhaps matches TRBD1 (5 bases). The germline V gene encodes CDR1 MNHNS and CDR2 SASEGT. Trimming removed 4 bases at V and 0 bases at J, with 7 bases between. The CDR3 is made up of 14 amino acids. This chain's CDR3 is CASSVDSSGNTIYF. CDR3 DNA, as far as it was read: TGTGCCAGCAGTGTAGACAGCTCTGGAAACACC.

Worth noting for this clone: The read falls 3 residues short of the CDR3 end, and the missing part is taken from the germline J gene. This chain joins TRBV13 and TRBJ2-2; D uncertain. V dropped 5 bases and J dropped 3 bases, with 4 bases sitting between them. The CDR3 is 12 residues long. Germline lookup yields CDR1 PRHDT and CDR2 FYEKMQ (reference sequence). The CDR3 DNA, read in part, is TGTGCCAGCAGCCCCTACACCGGGGAG. This gives the protein CASSPYTGE. The CDR3 in its entirety is CASSPYTGELFF.

About this clone itself: The CDR3 goes on 3 residues after the read ends, and that part is filled in from the germline J gene. The genes are TRBV7-9 and TRBJ1-2; the match to TRBD1 covers 11 bases. This CDR3 has 15 amino acids. The junction had 5 bases not matched to a gene; V was cut back by 4 bases and J by 4 bases. Germline assignment: CDR1 SEHNR and CDR2 FQNEAQ (reference sequence). CDR3 DNA, as far as it was read: TGTGCCAGCAGCTATACGGGACAGGGGGTCTATGGC. Translated: CASSYTGQGVYG. The entire CDR3 protein is CASSYTGQGVYGYTF.

As regards this clone: The CDR3 extends 3 residues past the end of the read, so its final part is completed from the germline J gene. The V call is TRBV4-2, the J call TRBJ2-5; the match to TRBD2 covers 8 bases. From germline, CDR1 is LGHNA and CDR2 YNFKEQ. V gave up 0 bases and J gave up 4 bases; unmatched junction bases: 7. The CDR3 length is 16 residues. This CDR3 is CASSQEAGGASETQYF. Partial CDR3 DNA: TGTGCCAGCAGCCAAGAGGCCGGGGGGGCCTCAGAGACC.